These T cell receptor beta chains were read from a single sample in a study of a mutant IDH1 vaccine in newly diagnosed glioma. Measured with immunoSEQ multiplex PCR; TCRdb has only the in-frame clones, and not every one. The data contain about 30,000 clones, roughly 75% of them singletons. Their target antigens are unknown. Sequencing was performed on PBMCs, taken from a glioma patient whose treatment included an IDH1 peptide vaccine. The origin of the receptors is a woman in her thirties or forties with glioma. Both conserved end residues are part of each CDR3. A D gene is named only where the DNA matches it firmly. Clone size is shown for a subset of rows, as once, few, many or a class of expanded clone.

cdr3_nt: TGTGCCACCACCTATGGGGTCACTAACACTGAAGCTTTCTTT
cdr3_aa: CATTYGVTNTEAFF
clone_size: -
j_call: TRBJ1-1
v_call: TRBV6-1
d_call: -

cdr3_nt: TGTGCCAGTAGTAGAGACAGGGTGAACACTGAAGCTTTCTTT
cdr3_aa: CASSRDRVNTEAFF
clone_size: -
j_call: TRBJ1-1
v_call: TRBV19
d_call: TRBD1

cdr3_nt: TGCGCCAGCAGCCAGCTCCAGGGAGCAACTAATGAAAAACTGTTTTTT
cdr3_aa: CASSQLQGATNEKLFF
clone_size: -
j_call: TRBJ1-4
v_call: TRBV4-3
d_call: -

cdr3_nt: TGTGCCAGCAGTCTCAGCGGGGGAAGGGATACGCAGTATTTT
cdr3_aa: CASSLSGGRDTQYF
clone_size: -
j_call: TRBJ2-3
v_call: TRBV6-4
d_call: TRBD2

cdr3_nt: TGTGCCAGCAGCTTTTTCGACCCGGACGAGCAGTACTTC
cdr3_aa: CASSFFDPDEQYF
clone_size: -
j_call: TRBJ2-7
v_call: TRBV7-8
d_call: -

cdr3_nt: TGTGCCAGCAGCTTAGTTATGGGGATCCCTGGAAACACCATATATTTT
cdr3_aa: CASSLVMGIPGNTIYF
clone_size: -
j_call: TRBJ1-3
v_call: TRBV7-9
d_call: -

cdr3_nt: TGTGCCAGCAGTTCGACAGCTTATAGCAATCAGCCCCAGCATTTT
cdr3_aa: CASSSTAYSNQPQHF
clone_size: -
j_call: TRBJ1-5
v_call: TRBV2
d_call: -

cdr3_nt: TGTGCCAGCAGTTTTTCGCTCGAGGGCTACGAGCAGTACTTC
cdr3_aa: CASSFSLEGYEQYF
clone_size: once
j_call: TRBJ2-7
v_call: TRBV27
d_call: -

cdr3_nt: TGCAGCGTTGGCTCGCACGTGGGGGCCAACGTCCTGACTTTC
cdr3_aa: CSVGSHVGANVLTF
clone_size: -
j_call: TRBJ2-6
v_call: TRBV29-1
d_call: -

cdr3_nt: TGTGCCAGCAGCCCCCGTGGCACCGGTGGAAACACCATATATTTT
cdr3_aa: CASSPRGTGGNTIYF
clone_size: -
j_call: TRBJ1-3
v_call: TRBV9
d_call: -

cdr3_nt: TGTGCCAGCAAAAGGGGGGAAGAGACCCAGTACTTC
cdr3_aa: CASKRGEETQYF
clone_size: -
j_call: TRBJ2-5
v_call: TRBV2
d_call: -

cdr3_nt: TGTGCCAGCAGCGAGCGGACAGGGGATTACAATGAGCAGTTCTTC
cdr3_aa: CASSERTGDYNEQFF
clone_size: once
j_call: TRBJ2-1
v_call: TRBV6-1
d_call: TRBD1

cdr3_nt: TGTGCCTGGAGCCCAACGGTCGAATCACCCCTCCACTTT
cdr3_aa: CAWSPTVESPLHF
clone_size: -
j_call: TRBJ1-6
v_call: TRBV30
d_call: -

cdr3_nt: TGTGCCAGCACCCCGAGAGACCCAAAGGGGGAAAAACTGTTTTTT
cdr3_aa: CASTPRDPKGEKLFF
clone_size: -
j_call: TRBJ1-4
v_call: TRBV6-5
d_call: -

cdr3_nt: TGTGCCATCAGTGATTCCGGGCCAGCTTTCTTT
cdr3_aa: CAISDSGPAFF
clone_size: -
j_call: TRBJ1-1
v_call: TRBV10-3
d_call: -

cdr3_nt: TGTGCCAGCAGTTCCCAGGGAGAATTCCACGAGTTCTTC
cdr3_aa: CASSSQGEFHEFF
clone_size: -
j_call: TRBJ2-1
v_call: TRBV6-6
d_call: -

cdr3_nt: TGTGCCAGCAGCTTGGGTAACAATGAAGCTTTCTTT
cdr3_aa: CASSLGNNEAFF
clone_size: -
j_call: TRBJ1-1
v_call: TRBV7-6
d_call: -

cdr3_nt: TGTGCCAGTAGATCCGGACAGGGAAGCGTATACGAGCAGTACTTC
cdr3_aa: CASRSGQGSVYEQYF
clone_size: -
j_call: TRBJ2-7
v_call: TRBV19
d_call: TRBD1

cdr3_nt: TGTGCCAGCAGCCCCCGGGAGTGGGGGACAGACACCATATATTTT
cdr3_aa: CASSPREWGTDTIYF
clone_size: -
j_call: TRBJ1-3
v_call: TRBV13
d_call: TRBD1

cdr3_nt: TGTGCCAGCAGTCCTGGGACAACCTATGGCTACACCTTC
cdr3_aa: CASSPGTTYGYTF
clone_size: -
j_call: TRBJ1-2
v_call: TRBV6-6
d_call: -

cdr3_nt: TGCAGCGTTGGCCCCGCAGGGATCTATGGCTACACCTTC
cdr3_aa: CSVGPAGIYGYTF
clone_size: -
j_call: TRBJ1-2
v_call: TRBV29-1
d_call: -

cdr3_nt: TGTGCCAGCAGCTTAGGGGGGACTTACGATCAGCCCCAGCATTTT
cdr3_aa: CASSLGGTYDQPQHF
clone_size: -
j_call: TRBJ1-5
v_call: TRBV11-2
d_call: -

cdr3_nt: TGTGCCAGCAGCCAAGATCCCAGGGGGCGAAACTATGGCTACACCTTC
cdr3_aa: CASSQDPRGRNYGYTF
clone_size: -
j_call: TRBJ1-2
v_call: TRBV14
d_call: TRBD1

cdr3_nt: TGTGCCAGCAGTGATTCCTCGCGGACTGAAGCTTTCTTT
cdr3_aa: CASSDSSRTEAFF
clone_size: -
j_call: TRBJ1-1
v_call: TRBV6-1
d_call: -

cdr3_nt: TGTGCCAGCAGCTTGCGTAGCAGCCCCTACGAGCAGTACTTC
cdr3_aa: CASSLRSSPYEQYF
clone_size: -
j_call: TRBJ2-7
v_call: TRBV5-4
d_call: -

cdr3_nt: TGTGCCAGCAGCTTGGCCCGACAGGGGAAAGAGACCCAGTACTTC
cdr3_aa: CASSLARQGKETQYF
clone_size: -
j_call: TRBJ2-5
v_call: TRBV5-6
d_call: TRBD1

cdr3_nt: TGTGCCAGCAGCTTATACCCCGACTATGGCTACACCTTC
cdr3_aa: CASSLYPDYGYTF
clone_size: -
j_call: TRBJ1-2
v_call: TRBV7-9
d_call: -

cdr3_nt: TGTGCCAGCAGTTACGGACTAGGGACAGCGCAGGCTACGCAGTATTTT
cdr3_aa: CASSYGLGTAQATQYF
clone_size: -
j_call: TRBJ2-3
v_call: TRBV6-5
d_call: -

cdr3_nt: TGTGCCAGCAGCCCCCCGGTGCGGGGCAATGAGCAGTTCTTC
cdr3_aa: CASSPPVRGNEQFF
clone_size: -
j_call: TRBJ2-1
v_call: TRBV9
d_call: -

cdr3_nt: TGTGCTAGTGGTGCTACGGGACAGGGGATTGAAGAGCCCCAGCATTTT
cdr3_aa: CASGATGQGIEEPQHF
clone_size: -
j_call: TRBJ1-5
v_call: TRBV12-5
d_call: TRBD1

cdr3_nt: TGCGCCAGCAGCTTGGAGCCTAGCGGGGGGGAGGATACGCAGTATTTT
cdr3_aa: CASSLEPSGGEDTQYF
clone_size: -
j_call: TRBJ2-3
v_call: TRBV5-1
d_call: TRBD2

cdr3_nt: TGTGCCAGCAGCCAGGGAGTTGACTATGGCTACACCTTC
cdr3_aa: CASSQGVDYGYTF
clone_size: -
j_call: TRBJ1-2
v_call: TRBV6-6
d_call: -

cdr3_nt: TGTGCCAGCAGCTTTTACAGGGGGCTAGAGACCCAGTACTTC
cdr3_aa: CASSFYRGLETQYF
clone_size: -
j_call: TRBJ2-5
v_call: TRBV7-8
d_call: TRBD1

cdr3_nt: TGTGCCAGCAGCACGTGGACAACGGAGCAGTTCTTC
cdr3_aa: CASSTWTTEQFF
clone_size: -
j_call: TRBJ2-1
v_call: TRBV7-2
d_call: -

cdr3_nt: TGTGCCAGCTCACGTTTAGCTGAAGCTTTCTTT
cdr3_aa: CASSRLAEAFF
clone_size: -
j_call: TRBJ1-1
v_call: TRBV18
d_call: -

cdr3_nt: TGTGCCAGCAGCGGAACTTGGAGAGTGGATCAGCCCCAGCATTTT
cdr3_aa: CASSGTWRVDQPQHF
clone_size: few
j_call: TRBJ1-5
v_call: TRBV13
d_call: -

cdr3_nt: TGTGCCAGCAGTTATCTCGGGCAGGGGGGCGAGCAGTACTTC
cdr3_aa: CASSYLGQGGEQYF
clone_size: -
j_call: TRBJ2-7
v_call: TRBV6-5
d_call: -

cdr3_nt: TGTGCCAGCAGCCTCCGGGACAGTGACACTGAAGCTTTCTTT
cdr3_aa: CASSLRDSDTEAFF
clone_size: -
j_call: TRBJ1-1
v_call: TRBV7-9
d_call: TRBD1

cdr3_nt: TGTGCCAGCATCGAAGAGGGGGGGCTAGAAGCTTTCTTT
cdr3_aa: CASIEEGGLEAFF
clone_size: once
j_call: TRBJ1-1
v_call: TRBV27
d_call: -

cdr3_nt: TGTGCCAGTAGTATGGCTAGCGGGAACAAAGAGACCCAGTACTTC
cdr3_aa: CASSMASGNKETQYF
clone_size: -
j_call: TRBJ2-5
v_call: TRBV19
d_call: TRBD2

cdr3_nt: TGTGCCAGCCGCCGCGGGGGGTCCCTCTACGAGCAGTACTTC
cdr3_aa: CASRRGGSLYEQYF
clone_size: once
j_call: TRBJ2-7
v_call: TRBV7-8
d_call: TRBD2

cdr3_nt: TGCAGCGTTGGACAGCTAAATAACTATGGCTACACCTTC
cdr3_aa: CSVGQLNNYGYTF
clone_size: -
j_call: TRBJ1-2
v_call: TRBV29-1
d_call: -

cdr3_nt: TGTGCCAGTAGTATGCGGGACGGATCCTTCAATGAGCAGTTCTTC
cdr3_aa: CASSMRDGSFNEQFF
clone_size: -
j_call: TRBJ2-1
v_call: TRBV19
d_call: -

cdr3_nt: TGTGCCAGCAGCATACGACAGGGGGCTGAAGCTTTCTTT
cdr3_aa: CASSIRQGAEAFF
clone_size: -
j_call: TRBJ1-1
v_call: TRBV11-3
d_call: TRBD1

cdr3_nt: TGTGCCATCAGTGAGTCGGGAACTGGAAACACCATATATTTT
cdr3_aa: CAISESGTGNTIYF
clone_size: few
j_call: TRBJ1-3
v_call: TRBV10-3
d_call: -